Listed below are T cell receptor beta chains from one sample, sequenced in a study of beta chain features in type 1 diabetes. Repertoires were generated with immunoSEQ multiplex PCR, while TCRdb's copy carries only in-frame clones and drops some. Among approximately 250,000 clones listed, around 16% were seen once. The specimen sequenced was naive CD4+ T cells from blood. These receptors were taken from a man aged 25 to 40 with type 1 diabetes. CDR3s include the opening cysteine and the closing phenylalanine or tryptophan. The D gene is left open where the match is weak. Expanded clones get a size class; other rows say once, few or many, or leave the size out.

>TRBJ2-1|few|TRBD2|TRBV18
CASSEMAGLATNEQFF
TGTGCCAGCTCAGAGATGGCGGGACTAGCGACCAATGAGCAGTTCTTC
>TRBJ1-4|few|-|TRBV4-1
CASSQAPITNEKLFF
TGCGCCAGCAGCCAAGCCCCAATAACTAATGAAAAACTGTTTTTT
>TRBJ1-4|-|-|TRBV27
CASSLYQREKLFF
TGTGCCAGCAGTTTATACCAGCGGGAAAAACTGTTTTTT
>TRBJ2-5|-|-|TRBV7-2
CASSFSPGHQETQYF
TGTGCCAGCAGCTTCTCACCGGGACATCAAGAGACCCAGTACTTC
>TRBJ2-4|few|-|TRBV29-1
CSVEAIPRDIQYF
TGCAGCGTTGAAGCCATCCCGAGGGACATTCAGTACTTC
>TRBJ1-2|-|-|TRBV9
CASSATTRPIGRGYTF
TGTGCCAGCAGCGCCACCACACGGCCAATAGGGAGAGGCTACACCTTC
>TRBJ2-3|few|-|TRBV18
CASSPGQTDTQYF
TGTGCCAGCTCACCAGGACAAACAGATACGCAGTATTTT
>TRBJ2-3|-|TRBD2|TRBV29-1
CSVVAPGGGTDTQYF
TGCAGCGTTGTGGCACCGGGCGGGGGGACAGATACGCAGTATTTT
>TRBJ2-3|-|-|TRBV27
CASSLRRGTDTQYF
TGTGCCAGCAGTTTACGGCGGGGCACAGATACGCAGTATTTT
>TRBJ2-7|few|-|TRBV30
CAWSPDRSSYEQYF
TGTGCCTGGAGTCCCGACAGGTCAAGCTACGAGCAGTACTTC
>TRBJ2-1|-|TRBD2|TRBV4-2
CASSLGTSGISYNEQFF
TGTGCCAGCAGCCTGGGGACTAGCGGGATTTCCTACAATGAGCAGTTCTTC
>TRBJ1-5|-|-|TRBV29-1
CSVGTNQPQHF
TGCAGCGTGGGGACTAATCAGCCCCAGCATTTT
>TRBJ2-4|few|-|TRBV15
CATSIGSLGNIQYF
TGTGCCACCAGCATCGGGAGTCTCGGAAACATTCAGTACTTC
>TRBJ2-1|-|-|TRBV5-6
CASSLDRGFSYNEQFF
TGTGCCAGCAGCTTGGATCGGGGCTTCTCCTACAATGAGCAGTTCTTC
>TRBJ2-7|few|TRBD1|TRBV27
CASSPNPWDRGSYEQYF
TGTGCCAGCAGTCCAAATCCCTGGGACAGGGGCTCCTACGAGCAGTACTTC
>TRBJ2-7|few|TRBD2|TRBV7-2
CASKESGTSYEQYF
TGTGCCTCCAAGGAGAGCGGGACCTCCTACGAGCAGTACTTC
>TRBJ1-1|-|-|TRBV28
CASRRGGFAVDTEAFF
TGTGCCAGCAGGCGTGGGGGGTTTGCAGTTGACACTGAAGCTTTCTTT
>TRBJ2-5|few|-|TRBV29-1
CSVELDPLYQETQYF
TGCAGCGTTGAATTGGACCCGCTGTACCAAGAGACCCAGTACTTC
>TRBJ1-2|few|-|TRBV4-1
CASSRTVDPNYGYTF
TGCGCCAGCAGTCGAACAGTCGATCCTAACTATGGCTACACCTTC
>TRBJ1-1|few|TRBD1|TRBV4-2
CASSQDRDSWNTEAFF
TGTGCCAGCAGCCAAGACCGGGACAGTTGGAACACTGAAGCTTTCTTT
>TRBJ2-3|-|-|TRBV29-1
CSVVGRAADTQYF
TGCAGCGTTGTTGGTAGGGCCGCAGATACGCAGTATTTT
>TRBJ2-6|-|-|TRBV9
CASSTLSDAGANVLTF
TGTGCCAGCAGCACTTTGTCCGACGCTGGGGCCAACGTCCTGACTTTC
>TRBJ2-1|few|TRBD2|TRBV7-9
CASSSAGTSGRSGQFF
TGTGCCAGCAGCTCCGCCGGGACTAGCGGGAGATCCGGGCAGTTCTTC